The 16 T cell receptor beta chains below come from one sample, sequenced in a study of T cell responses to AZD1222 COVID-19 vaccine. Sequenced by immunoSEQ multiplex PCR; TCRdb stores in-frame clones only, minus some. The data show about 120,000 clones, with approximately 85% seen just once and roughly 3.9% held by the top ten. Sample: peripheral blood, taken on day 0 of MenACWY control vaccination. The origin of the receptors is an adult in good health.

This clone was seen once. The rearrangement joins TRBV5-4 to TRBJ2-2, with TRBD1 matching over 9 bases. The CDR3 covers 17 residues. CDR1 is SGHNT, CDR2 YYREEE, per germline (reference sequence). V shed 4 bases, J shed 4 bases, and the junction held 11 bases outside the gene matches. The chain's CDR3 is CASSTFGQGLGTGELFF. In DNA form, the CDR3 reads TGTGCCAGCAGCACATTCGGACAGGGGCTGGGCACCGGGGAGCTGTTTTTT. The full variable domain, in which reference TRBV5-4 and TRBJ2-2 provide the parts outside the CDR3, is ETGVTQSPTHLIKTRGQQVTLRCSSQSGHNTVSWYQQALGQGPQFIFQYYREEENGRGNFPPRFSGLQFPNYSSELNVNALELDDSALYLCASSTFGQGLGTGELFFGEGSRLTVL.

This sequence joins TRBV6-1 and TRBJ1-5; TRBD1 is a possible D gene (6 bases). V was cut by 4 bases and J by 0 bases, with 22 bases left in between. The CDR3 loop spans 19 amino acids. The germline gives CDR1 MNHNS, CDR2 SASEGT. The CDR3 DNA is TGTGCCAGCAGTGTACTAATAGGGGGAACCTCATATAGCAATCAGCCCCAGCATTTT. Its translation: CASSVLIGGTSYSNQPQHF.

The rearrangement links TRBV2 to TRBJ2-7, with D perhaps given as TRBD1 or TRBD2 (5 bases each). The ends were cut back, 2 bases at V and 0 bases at J, with 20 bases in the middle. The CDR3 totals 18 residues. Germline-derived CDR1 and CDR2 are SNHLY and FYNNEI. DNA for the CDR3: TGTGCCAGCAGTGAAACTCCGGGACGGTTGTCGAGCTCCTACGAGCAGTACTTC. This gives the protein CASSETPGRLSSSYEQYF.

The chain joins TRBV15 to TRBJ2-7; weak D call: TRBD1 (5 bases). This CDR3 contains 15 residues. Trimming took 0 bases from V and 10 from J, leaving 19 bases between them. The V gene's germline CDR1 is LNHNV and CDR2 YYDKDF (reference sequence). Here the CDR3 DNA reads TGTGCCACCAGCAGAGATCTTCAGGGTTGGCGTGGCCAGTACTTC. This encodes CATSRDLQGWRGQYF.

The chain couples TRBV19 to TRBJ1-1, with D possibly TRBD1 on 5 matching bases. V lost 1 base and J 5 bases, leaving 14 bases between the germline ends. The CDR3 covers 15 residues. CDR1 and CDR2 (germline): LNHDA, SQIVND (reference sequence). The CDR3 sequence: CASSIGQPQTTEAFF. As DNA, the CDR3 is TGTGCCAGTAGTATAGGACAGCCGCAGACGACTGAAGCTTTCTTT.

V and J are TRBV29-1 and TRBJ1-4; TRBD1 aligns across 7 bases. The V gene's germline CDR1 is SQVTM and CDR2 ANQGSEA. The trim removed 5 bases at V and 8 bases at J, leaving 11 bases unmatched. This CDR3 has 14 amino acids. The CDR3 nucleotides read TGCAGCGTTTCACCGGAGGGGGCAGCGGAAAAACTGTTTTTT. It specifies CSVSPEGAAEKLFF.

The chain carries TRBV3-1 (or the pseudogene TRBV3-2) and TRBJ2-1, with TRBD2 as a possible D gene (7 bases). CDR3 length: 15 amino acids. Per germline, CDR1 LGHDT and CDR2 YNNKEL (reference sequence). V was cut by 4 bases and J by 7 bases, with 17 bases left in between. The CDR3 coding sequence is TGTGCCAGCAGCCGAGGAGGGGGGGATCTAAATGAGCAGTTCTTC. Translated: CASSRGGGDLNEQFF.

The J gene is TRBJ2-2, the V gene TRBV30, with 11 bases identical to TRBD2. Per the germline V gene, CDR1 is GTSNPN and CDR2 is SVGIG (reference sequence). V was pared by 0 bases and J by 4 bases, with 4 bases of the junction left unmatched. The CDR3 covers 16 residues. The CDR3 nucleotides read TGTGCCTGGAGTGTACTAGCGGGGGCCCTCACCGGGGAGCTGTTTTTT. It yields the protein CAWSVLAGALTGELFF.

The gene calls are TRBV4-3 and TRBJ1-1; 7 positions match TRBD1. Germline values: CDR1 LGHNA, CDR2 YSLEER. The ends lost 1 base at V and 5 bases at J; junction bases unmatched: 7. CDR3 length: 15 residues. CDR3 loop: CASSQAIQGRTEAFF. CDR3 DNA sequence: TGCGCCAGCAGCCAAGCAATACAGGGGAGGACTGAAGCTTTCTTT.

This clone has a handful of counts. The chain employs TRBV6-5 and TRBJ1-1, with D possibly matching TRBD1 (5 bases). Germline V gives CDR1 MNHEY, CDR2 SVGAGI. The CDR3 has 13 amino acids. The V and J ends lost 6 bases and 2 bases respectively, with 10 bases between them. The CDR3 region has the DNA TGTGCCAGCAGCTCCAGGGTAAACACTGAAGCTTTCTTT. Amino acids: CASSSRVNTEAFF.

This chain links TRBV7-8 with TRBJ1-1; D unresolved. This CDR3 has 13 amino acids. Germline CDR1 and CDR2: SGHVS and FQNEAQ. V was trimmed by 2 bases and J by 1 base, leaving 5 bases between them. In DNA, the CDR3 is TGTGCCAGCAGCTTACGCTCGAACACTGAAGCTTTCTTT. Translated, it gives CASSLRSNTEAFF.

The genes are TRBV18 and TRBJ1-2, with TRBD1 as a possible D gene (5 bases). In germline, CDR1 is KGHSH, CDR2 LQKENI. V dropped 6 bases and J dropped 3 bases, with 11 bases sitting between them. This CDR3 region has 13 residues. Here the CDR3 DNA reads TGTGCCAGCTCTGAAGGGGAGGACTATGGCTACACCTTC. It encodes CASSEGEDYGYTF.

J is TRBJ1-3 and V is TRBV18, with 7 nucleotides matching TRBD1. This CDR3 comprises 16 residues. V dropped 3 bases and J dropped 4; count of bases not matched to a gene: 9. Germline V lookup: CDR1 KGHSH, CDR2 LQKENI. The CDR3 DNA sequence: TGTGCCAGCTCACCCGGGCCAGGGGGAGCCGGAAACACCATATATTTT. Protein: CASSPGPGGAGNTIYF.

This clone showed up just once. The genes are TRBV5-5 and TRBJ2-7; D remains unclear. The V gene's germline CDR1 is SGHKS and CDR2 YYEKEE (reference sequence). V lost 2 bases and J 0 bases, leaving 9 bases between the germline ends. The CDR3 is made up of 14 amino acids. CDR3 sequence: CASSLGQVSYEQYF. The DNA of the CDR3 is TGTGCCAGCAGCTTAGGGCAGGTCTCCTACGAGCAGTACTTC. The entire variable domain, with the rest obtained from reference TRBV5-5 and TRBJ2-7, is as follows: DAGVTQSPTHLIKTRGQQVTLRCSPISGHKSVSWYQQVLGQGPQFIFQYYEKEERGRGNFPDRFSARQFPNYSSELNVNALLLGDSALYLCASSLGQVSYEQYFGPGTRLTVT.

The chain combines TRBV5-1 with TRBJ1-1; a possible D gene is TRBD1 (6 bases). Per germline, CDR1 SGHRS and CDR2 YFSETQ. Trimming pared 0 bases from V and 1 base from J, leaving 10 bases between. The CDR3 runs to 15 residues. CDR3 in DNA: TGCGCCAGCAGCTTGGGTGACAGGACGAACACTGAAGCTTTCTTT. This gives the protein CASSLGDRTNTEAFF.

This chain joins TRBV5-1 and TRBJ2-3; 8 bases fit TRBD2. Germline loops: CDR1 SGHRS, CDR2 YFSETQ. Trimming cost V 4 bases and J 4 bases; bases outside gene matches: 5. CDR3 length: 14 amino acids. CDR3 loop: CASSVAGRPDTQYF. The CDR3 DNA sequence: TGCGCCAGCAGCGTAGCGGGGCGACCAGATACGCAGTATTTT.